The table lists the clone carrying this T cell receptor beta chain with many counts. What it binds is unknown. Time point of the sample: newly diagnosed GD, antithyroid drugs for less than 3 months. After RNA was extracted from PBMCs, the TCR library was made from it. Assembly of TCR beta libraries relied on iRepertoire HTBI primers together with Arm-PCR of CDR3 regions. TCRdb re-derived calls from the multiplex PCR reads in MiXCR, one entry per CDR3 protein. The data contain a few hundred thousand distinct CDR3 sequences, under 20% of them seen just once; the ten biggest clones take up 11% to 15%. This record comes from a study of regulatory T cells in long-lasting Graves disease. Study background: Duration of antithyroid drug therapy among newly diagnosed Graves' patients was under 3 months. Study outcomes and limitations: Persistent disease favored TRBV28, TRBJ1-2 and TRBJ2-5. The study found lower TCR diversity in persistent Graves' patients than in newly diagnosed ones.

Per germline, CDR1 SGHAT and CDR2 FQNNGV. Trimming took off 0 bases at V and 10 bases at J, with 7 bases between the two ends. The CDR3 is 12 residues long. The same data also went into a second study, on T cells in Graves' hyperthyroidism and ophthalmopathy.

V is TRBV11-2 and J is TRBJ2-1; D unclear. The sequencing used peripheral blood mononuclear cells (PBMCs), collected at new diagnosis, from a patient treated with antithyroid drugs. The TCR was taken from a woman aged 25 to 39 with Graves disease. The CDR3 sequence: CASSLDWYEQFF. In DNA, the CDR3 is TGTGCCAGCAGCTTAGATTGGTACGAGCAGTTCTTC.